Below, 18 T cell receptor beta chains from the same sample are listed, as sequenced in a study of beta chain features in type 1 diabetes. The authors reverse transcribed all of the isolated RNA, so sequencing captured expressed TCRB transcripts. TCRdb keeps only in-frame clones here, not all; method: immunoSEQ multiplex PCR. The sample consists of 110,000 to 150,000 clones, 6.5% to 8.5% of them appearing once. Specimen: central memory CD4+ T cells from blood. These receptors all come from a woman aged 25 to 39 in good health.

V is TRBV5-1 and J is TRBJ1-1; TRBD1 matches at 7 bases. The trim removed 3 bases at V and 3 bases at J, leaving 8 bases unmatched. CDR3 length: 15 amino acids. Germline-derived CDR1 and CDR2 are SGHRS and YFSETQ. The CDR3 DNA reads as TGCGCCAGCAGCTGGACAGGATCTGCGGACACTGAAGCTTTCTTT. As protein: CASSWTGSADTEAFF.

The rearrangement links TRBV6-5 to TRBJ2-1, with 7 bases identical to TRBD2. With 6 bases clipped from V and 8 bases from J, the junction kept 7 bases outside the gene matches. The CDR3 totals 13 residues. Germline V gene data show CDR1 as MNHEY and CDR2 as SVGAGI. In nucleotides, the CDR3 is TGTGCCAGCAGCCGAAATCTAGCGGATGAGCAGTTCTTC. It yields the protein CASSRNLADEQFF.

V and J are TRBV19 and TRBJ2-7, with 9 positions matching TRBD1. Germline V gives CDR1 LNHDA, CDR2 SQIVND (reference sequence). This CDR3 region has 14 residues. V shed 5 bases and J 1 base; nucleotides not matched to a gene: 3. The CDR3 sequence is CASSWDRVSYEQYF. The CDR3 nucleotides read TGTGCCAGTAGTTGGGACAGGGTGTCCTACGAGCAGTACTTC.

The table lists this clone with a few counts. The chain links TRBV2 to TRBJ2-6; TRBD1 agrees at 7 bases. Trimming at V came to 7 bases and at J to 2 bases, leaving 5 bases not matched to a gene. The CDR3 runs 15 residues. The germline gives CDR1 SNHLY, CDR2 FYNNEI. The CDR3 bases are TGTGCCAGCACCCTGGACAGGACTGGGGCCAACGTCCTGACTTTC. Its translation is CASTLDRTGANVLTF.

This clone showed up just a few times. V gene TRBV28 combines with J gene TRBJ2-1, with 15 bases matching TRBD2. V shed 5 bases and J 8 bases; nucleotides not matched to a gene: 10. The CDR3 consists of 17 residues. Germline V CDR1 and CDR2: MDHEN, SYDVKM. Written as DNA, the CDR3 is TGTGCCAGCAGTCCAATAGGACTAGCGGGAGGGCCGGATGAGCAGTTCTTC. Amino acids: CASSPIGLAGGPDEQFF. The full variable domain, rest sourced from reference TRBV28 and TRBJ2-1, is DVKVTQSSRYLVKRTGEKVFLECVQDMDHENMFWYRQDPGLGLRLIYFSYDVKMKEKGDIPEGYSVSREKKERFSLILESASTNQTSMYLCASSPIGLAGGPDEQFFGPGTRLTVL.

This clone was counted a few times. With a much larger clone just one base away, this may be a read error. The V call is TRBV7-3, the J call TRBJ1-5; 9 nucleotides match TRBD1. V gave up 3 bases and J gave up 7 bases; unmatched junction bases: 4. CDR1 and CDR2 from the germline V gene are SGHTA and FQGTGA. This CDR3 is 14 amino acids long. CDR3 nucleotide sequence: TGTGCCAGCAGCTTGGGACAGGGAGGACAGCCCCAGCATTTT. Its translation: CASSLGQGGQPQHF.

This clone showed up many times. The CDR3 DNA reads TGTGCCAGCAGCGCGCAAAACATTCAGTACTTC. Its protein is CASSAQNIQYF. The V and J genes are TRBV5-4 and TRBJ2-4; D unresolved. Deletions cut 4 bases from V and 5 bases from J, with 4 bases between. Germline V CDR1 and CDR2: SGHNT, YYREEE (reference sequence). There are 11 residues in the CDR3.

The rearrangement joins TRBV6-1 to TRBJ1-3; D is uncertain. V gave up 6 bases and J gave up 0 bases, with 6 bases separating them. From germline, CDR1 is MNHNS and CDR2 SASEGT. CDR3 size: 13 residues. In DNA, the CDR3 is TGTGCCAGCAGCGCAGACTCTGGAAACACCATATATTTT. It translates to CASSADSGNTIYF.

This clone was recorded only once. Relative to the germline gene, one junction end is altered; a read error may explain this. The rearrangement joins TRBV10-3 to TRBJ2-3; 10 bases agree with TRBD2. The CDR3 contains 15 residues. CDR1 is ENHRY, CDR2 SYGVKD, per germline. The CDR3: CASSLSGRAADTQYF. In DNA form, the CDR3 reads TGTGCCAGCAGTCTCAGCGGGAGGGCCGCAGATACGCAGTATTTT.

The chain uses TRBV7-6 and TRBJ1-1; D unclear. CDR1 SGHVS and CDR2 FNYEAQ come from the germline V gene. This CDR3 is 13 amino acids long. The V gene lost 5 bases and the J gene lost 2 bases, with 9 bases spanning the gap. The CDR3 DNA follows: TGTGCCAGCAGCCCAGACTATAACACTGAAGCTTTCTTT. Its protein product is CASSPDYNTEAFF. The whole variable domain, filled in from reference TRBV7-6 and TRBJ1-1, reads GAGVSQSPRYKVTKRGQDVALRCDPISGHVSLYWYRQALGQGPEFLTYFNYEAQQDKSGLPNDRFSAERPEGSISTLTIQRTEQRDSAMYRCASSPDYNTEAFFGQGTRLTVV.

The chain has TRBV28 and TRBJ1-2, with D uncertain. CDR3 length: 14 amino acids. Germline V gene data show CDR1 as MDHEN and CDR2 as SYDVKM. With 5 bases removed from V and 4 bases from J, the gap between germline ends came to 14 bases. As DNA, the CDR3 is TGTGCCAGCAGTCCCCCAACGGGGTCCTATGGCTACACCTTC. This encodes CASSPPTGSYGYTF.

The DNA for the CDR3 is TGTGCCAGCAGCTTCACACAGGGTGCCGCTGAAGCTTTCTTT. It specifies CASSFTQGAAEAFF. The chain links TRBV7-9 to TRBJ1-1; possible D gene TRBD1, 6 bases. V lost 3 bases and J 6 bases, leaving 14 bases between the germline ends. The CDR3 contains 14 residues. Germline values: CDR1 SEHNR, CDR2 FQNEAQ (reference sequence).

The chain has TRBV7-3 and TRBJ2-7; 7 nucleotides line up with TRBD1. This CDR3 is 13 amino acids long. V dropped 3 bases and J dropped 3; count of bases not matched to a gene: 2. Germline CDR1 reads SGHTA; CDR2 reads FQGTGA. This CDR3 reads CASSFGTDYEQYF. The CDR3 coding sequence is TGTGCCAGCAGCTTTGGGACAGACTACGAGCAGTACTTC.

The chain carries TRBV30 and TRBJ2-5; 9 positions match TRBD1. With 4 bases clipped from V and 5 bases from J, the junction kept 5 bases outside the gene matches. Germline CDR1 GTSNPN, CDR2 SVGIG (reference sequence). CDR3 length: 13 amino acids. The CDR3 coding sequence is TGTGCCTGGATGGACAGGGGCTTGGAGACCCAGTACTTC. The encoded protein is CAWMDRGLETQYF.

Only a few counts were recorded for this clone. This chain uses TRBV15 with TRBJ2-7; 10 bases agree with TRBD1. CDR3 length: 15 residues. Germline trimming cut 1 base from V and 6 bases from J; bases unmatched to any gene: 6. Germline CDR1 and CDR2: LNHNV and YYDKDF (reference sequence). Written as DNA, the CDR3 is TGTGCCACCAGCAGAGTGGTGGACAGGGGGTCCGAGCAGTACTTC. It translates to CATSRVVDRGSEQYF.

This clone has at least ten counts. The J gene is TRBJ1-2, the V gene TRBV20-1, with D perhaps TRBD1 (5 bases). V lost 5 bases, J lost 12 bases, and 7 bases lay in between. The V gene's germline CDR1 is DFQATT and CDR2 SNEGSKA (reference sequence). The CDR3 is 8 residues long. CDR3: CSAWGDTF. The CDR3 bases are TGCAGTGCTTGGGGGGACACCTTC.

This clone was observed a few times. The chain employs TRBV5-8 and TRBJ1-1; 7 nucleotides line up with TRBD1. Germline V gene lookup returns CDR1 SGHTS and CDR2 YDEGEE. With V trimmed by 0 bases and J by 0 bases, 5 bases remained unmatched. This CDR3 contains 16 residues. The CDR3 DNA sequence: TGTGCCAGCAGCTTGGCACAGGGGTGGATGAACACTGAAGCTTTCTTT. Its translation: CASSLAQGWMNTEAFF.

The chain employs TRBV19 and TRBJ2-3; D uncertain. The germline V gene encodes CDR1 LNHDA and CDR2 SQIVND (reference sequence). CDR3 length equals 15 residues. With 3 bases removed from V and 2 bases from J, the gap between germline ends came to 12 bases. This CDR3 is CASSMVGQITDTQYF. For the CDR3, the DNA is TGTGCCAGTAGTATGGTTGGGCAGATCACAGATACGCAGTATTTT.